Presented here are 6 T cell receptor beta chains from one specimen sequenced in a study of HIV-infected children after antiretroviral therapy interruption. Described treatment: PENTA 11 planned treatment interruption arm or continuous ART arm. The TCR library was built from RNA with a 3' RACE protocol and unique molecular identifiers. TCRdb re-analysed the 3' RACE reads in MiXCR, keeping a single row per CDR3 protein. The sample lists about 89,000 distinct CDR3 sequences, approximately 6.9% occurring once. Material: CD45RA+ CD4+ T cells from PBMCs, pooled from several time points, obtained from a donor given antiretroviral therapy, either interrupted or continuous. Subset noted: naive CD4+ CD45RA+ CD45RO- T cells. These receptor sequences come from a pool of human donors with HIV.

This chain joins TRBV10-3 and TRBJ1-5, with D possibly matching TRBD1 (6 bases). Trimming removed 6 bases from V and 10 bases from J, with 13 bases in between. The CDR3 extends over 12 amino acids. Per the germline V gene, CDR1 is ENHRY and CDR2 is SYGVKD. CDR3 sequence: CAIRDRLGPQHF. CDR3 bases: TGTGCCATCAGGGACAGACTAGGTCCCCAGCATTTT.

This clonotype was seen many times. CDR3 residues: CSSETRNTEAFF. CDR3 DNA: TGCAGCTCGGAGACAAGGAACACTGAAGCTTTCTTT. The rearrangement joins TRBV29-1 to TRBJ1-1, with unresolved D. Trimming cost V 8 bases and J 1 base, with 11 bases left between them. CDR3 size: 12 residues. Looked up from germline, CDR1 is SQVTM and CDR2 is ANQGSEA.

This clonotype has just a few counts. The chain combines TRBV12-3 or TRBV12-4 with TRBJ1-5; D uncertain. V lost 6 bases to trimming and J lost 3 bases, with 12 bases between them. The CDR3 length is 14 residues. CDR3 protein: CASSHGRDNQPQHF. The CDR3, as DNA: TGTGCCAGCAGCCACGGGAGAGACAATCAGCCCCAGCATTTT.

CDR3 DNA: TGTGCCAGCAGCTTTCTGCAGGGGGCGGGGGAGCAGTACTTC. It translates to CASSFLQGAGEQYF. The chain couples TRBV5-6 to TRBJ2-7; 8 bases match TRBD1. The CDR3 loop spans 14 amino acids. Germline assignment: CDR1 SGHDT and CDR2 YYEEEE. V dropped 2 bases and J dropped 7; count of bases not matched to a gene: 8.

The chain combines TRBV6-1 with TRBJ1-2; 8 nucleotides align to TRBD1. V was clipped by 6 bases and J by 6 bases; unmatched bases: 6. The CDR3 runs 13 residues. The V gene's germline CDR1 is MNHNS and CDR2 SASEGT. Written as DNA, the CDR3 is TGTGCCAGCAGGCATCGACAGGGGAATGGCTACACCTTC. As protein: CASRHRQGNGYTF.

This clonotype has a handful of counts. The rearrangement uses TRBV28 and TRBJ2-2; D unclear. V was shortened by 6 bases and J by 5 bases, with 7 bases between the two germline ends. CDR3 length: 12 amino acids. Per germline, CDR1 MDHEN and CDR2 SYDVKM. The CDR3 sequence: CASRLITGELFF. The CDR3, as DNA: TGTGCCAGCAGGCTCATTACCGGGGAGCTGTTTTTT.